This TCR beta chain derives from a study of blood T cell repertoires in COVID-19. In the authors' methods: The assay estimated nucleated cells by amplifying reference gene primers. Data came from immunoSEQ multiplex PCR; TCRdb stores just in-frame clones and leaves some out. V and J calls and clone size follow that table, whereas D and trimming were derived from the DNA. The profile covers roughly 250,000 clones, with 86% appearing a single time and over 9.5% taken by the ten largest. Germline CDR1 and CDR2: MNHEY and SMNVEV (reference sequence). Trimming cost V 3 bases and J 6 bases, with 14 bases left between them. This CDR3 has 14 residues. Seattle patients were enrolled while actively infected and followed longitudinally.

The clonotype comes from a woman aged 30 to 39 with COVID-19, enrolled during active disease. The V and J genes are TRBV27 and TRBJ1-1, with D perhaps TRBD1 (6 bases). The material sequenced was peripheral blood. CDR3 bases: TGTGCCAGCAGTTTGTTGGGGGCGAATGCTGAAGCTTTCTTT. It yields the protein CASSLLGANAEAFF.